The entry that follows covers one TCR beta chain sequence. Here immunoSEQ multiplex PCR was the method, and the copy in TCRdb shows in-frame clones only, minus some. Here the sample spans tens of thousands of clones, just over 90% being singletons. This entry is derived from a study of technical replicates of blood from a few donors. V was pared by 5 bases and J by 5 bases, with 12 bases between. Germline V CDR1 and CDR2: SGHVS, FNYEAQ. This CDR3 contains 13 residues. The chain recombines TRBV7-6 with TRBJ1-1, with unresolved D. The TCR originated in a human donor in good health. Sample: T cells isolated from PBMCs. The DNA for the CDR3 is TGTGCCAGCAGCAAGCAAGAGAGGACTGAAGCTTTCTTT. It yields the protein CASSKQERTEAFF. Drawing the rest from reference TRBV7-6 and TRBJ1-1, the complete variable domain is GAGVSQSPRYKVTKRGQDVALRCDPISGHVSLYWYRQALGQGPEFLTYFNYEAQQDKSGLPNDRFSAERPEGSISTLTIQRTEQRDSAMYRCASSKQERTEAFFGQGTRLTVV.